The T cell receptor (beta chain) described here comes from a study of cytomegalovirus exposure and HLA in healthy donors. Study-wide points: It was around 160 TCR beta chains that were listed as cytomegalovirus-associated.

This clone was seen once. The antigen remains unidentified. PCR employed 60 Vbeta and 13 Jbeta primers. Clones were read by immunoSEQ multiplex PCR, and TCRdb kept only the in-frame ones, dropping some. In the table there are about 160,000 clones, roughly 77% of which are singletons. From germline, CDR1 is LNHDA and CDR2 SQIVND (reference sequence). The germline V and J ends were trimmed by 7 bases and 2 bases, with 5 bases remaining between them. The CDR3 extends over 11 amino acids. The chain employs TRBV19 and TRBJ2-5; D gene uncertain. The sequenced sample consisted of PBMCs. This receptor was taken from a man younger than 35 in good health and CMV-seropositive. The CDR3: CASKQQETQYF. DNA for the CDR3: TGTGCCAGTAAACAGCAAGAGACCCAGTACTTC.